The 21 T cell receptor beta chains below all came from one sample that was sequenced in a study of shared clonotypes between healthy human individuals. The table came from immunoSEQ multiplex PCR; TCRdb's copy has only in-frame clones and leaves some out. The repertoire includes nearly 2 million clones, just under 95% of them detected once, and roughly 1.2% sits in the top ten. Terminally differentiated effector memory CD45RA+ cells were excluded from the naive CD8 cells, which were CD45RO-negative and positively selected for CCR7. What was sequenced was naive CD8+ T cells sorted from blood. The receptors shown here come from a man between 18 and 29 years old in good health.

The J gene is TRBJ2-7, the V gene TRBV21-1; the table's D gene call, TRBD1, was not cross checked with the DNA. TRBV21-1 is designated a pseudogene. The CDR3 is made up of 17 amino acids. The CDR3 coding sequence is TGTGCCAGCAGCAAAGAATTGGGACAGCTGAGAGGCTACGAGCAGTACTTC. Residues: CASSKELGQLRGYEQYF.

The rearrangement uses TRBV5-1 and TRBJ2-1; 14 positions agree with TRBD2. The V gene end was trimmed by 3 bases and the J gene end by 2 bases; junction bases not matched to a gene: 13. Germline CDR1 reads SGHRS; CDR2 reads YFSETQ. CDR3 length: 20 amino acids. The CDR3 is CASSYHGTSGRTKAYNEQFF. DNA for the CDR3: TGCGCCAGCAGCTATCATGGGACTAGCGGGAGAACGAAGGCCTACAATGAGCAGTTCTTC.

This chain uses TRBV12-5 with TRBJ1-1; D uncertain. The V gene lost 3 bases and the J gene lost 0 bases, with 5 bases spanning the gap. The CDR3 extends over 13 amino acids. Germline lookup yields CDR1 LGHNT and CDR2 FRNRAP. CDR3 in DNA: TGTGCTAGTGGTTTTAACATGAACACTGAAGCTTTCTTT. This sequence encodes CASGFNMNTEAFF.

The chain recombines TRBV7-3 with TRBJ1-1; D is ambiguous. Germline V gene data show CDR1 as SGHTA and CDR2 as FQGTGA. The CDR3 runs to 14 residues. Deletions cut 5 bases from V and 1 base from J, with 11 bases between. In nucleotides, the CDR3 is TGTGCCAGCAGCCTAAGCGGAGAGAACACTGAAGCTTTCTTT. Translated, it gives CASSLSGENTEAFF.

The genes are TRBV7-6 and TRBJ2-7; no clear D gene. Trimming shortened V by 0 bases and J by 4 bases, and 7 bases separated the two germline ends. This CDR3 has 13 amino acids. Germline-derived CDR1 and CDR2 are SGHVS and FNYEAQ. CDR3 bases: TGTGCCAGCAGCTTAGCGGTGGAGTACGAGCAGTACTTC. It codes for CASSLAVEYEQYF.

The V and J genes are TRBV28 and TRBJ1-1; 7 bases fit TRBD1. V was clipped by 5 bases and J by 3 bases; unmatched bases: 6. CDR3 length: 14 residues. Per the germline V gene, CDR1 is MDHEN and CDR2 is SYDVKM. The CDR3 reads CASSPRGGDTEAFF. In DNA, the CDR3 is TGTGCCAGCAGTCCCAGGGGGGGTGACACTGAAGCTTTCTTT.

V gene TRBV4-1 combines with J gene TRBJ2-7; 8 bases align to TRBD1. This CDR3 has 16 residues. The germline V gene has CDR1 MGHRA and CDR2 YSYEKL. Losses at the gene ends were 4 bases for V and 0 bases for J; bases not matched to a gene: 8. CDR3 protein: CASSLRGQGGSYEQYF. In DNA, the CDR3 is TGCGCCAGCAGCCTCCGCGGACAGGGCGGCTCCTACGAGCAGTACTTC.

This rearrangement joins TRBV13 to TRBJ2-1; D remains ambiguous. Germline V gives CDR1 PRHDT, CDR2 FYEKMQ (reference sequence). V gave up 5 bases and J gave up 4 bases, with 9 bases separating them. CDR3 length: 13 residues. CDR3 protein: CASSIALYNEQFF. The CDR3 bases are TGTGCCAGCAGCATAGCCTTATACAATGAGCAGTTCTTC.

This clone occurred once. The chain couples TRBV28 to TRBJ2-1; tentative D call: TRBD1 (6 bases). This CDR3 region has 16 residues. V dropped 2 bases and J dropped 3 bases, with 14 bases sitting between them. Germline values: CDR1 MDHEN, CDR2 SYDVKM. The CDR3 here is CASSLDPTGIYNEQFF. The CDR3 DNA follows: TGTGCCAGCAGTTTAGATCCGACAGGTATCTACAATGAGCAGTTCTTC. The variable domain in full, completed from reference TRBV28 and TRBJ2-1, reads DVKVTQSSRYLVKRTGEKVFLECVQDMDHENMFWYRQDPGLGLRLIYFSYDVKMKEKGDIPEGYSVSREKKERFSLILESASTNQTSMYLCASSLDPTGIYNEQFFGPGTRLTVL.

This clone was recorded a few times. CDR3 residues: CASRQSNYGYTF. CDR3 sequence (DNA): TGTGCCAGCAGGCAGAGTAACTATGGCTACACCTTC. The chain uses TRBV6-5 and TRBJ1-2, with D unclear. There are 12 residues in the CDR3. Germline V gives CDR1 MNHEY, CDR2 SVGAGI. The V and J ends lost 6 bases and 1 base respectively, with 6 bases between them.

This chain links TRBV7-2 with TRBJ2-7, with D unclear. Between the trimmed V and J ends, which lost 4 bases and 3 bases, there was a span of 13 bases. The germline V gene has CDR1 SGHTA and CDR2 FQGNSA. The CDR3 runs to 14 residues. The DNA of the CDR3 is TGTGCCAGCAGCTATACCCTCCAGTACTACGAGCAGTACTTC. Its translation is CASSYTLQYYEQYF.

V usage is TRBV27 and J usage is TRBJ1-2; TRBD1 matches at 9 bases. J was trimmed by 4 bases and V by 5 bases; bases with no gene match: 5. The CDR3 contains 14 residues. The germline V gene encodes CDR1 MNHEY and CDR2 SMNVEV (reference sequence). The CDR3 nucleotides are TGTGCCAGCAGTCATACAGGGGGCTTCTATGGCTACACCTTC. Translated: CASSHTGGFYGYTF.

Note on this clone: Its ends do not fully match the called genes, so a read error is possible. The V and J genes are TRBV7-8 and TRBJ2-7; 7 nucleotides agree with TRBD2. This CDR3 contains 15 residues. CDR1 is SGHVS, CDR2 FQNEAQ, per germline. Written as DNA, the CDR3 is TGTGCCAGCAGCTCATGGACTAGGGCAGACTACGAACAGTACTTC. Translating it yields CASSSWTRADYEQYF.

For the CDR3, the DNA is TGTGCCTGGAGTGCAGGGGCCGAGCAGTACTTC. Amino acids: CAWSAGAEQYF. The chain joins TRBV30 to TRBJ2-7; weak D call: TRBD1 (6 bases). Germline lookup yields CDR1 GTSNPN and CDR2 SVGIG (reference sequence). Trimming removed 1 base at V and 6 bases at J, with 7 bases between. This CDR3 comprises 11 residues.

The rearrangement links TRBV4-1 to TRBJ2-3, with 10 bases lining up with TRBD2. V trimming: 0 bases; J trimming: 1 base; junction bases outside the gene matches: 4. The CDR3 is made up of 17 amino acids. Germline loops: CDR1 MGHRA, CDR2 YSYEKL. For the CDR3, the DNA is TGCGCCAGCAGCCAAGATGTTCTAGCGGGGGGCACAGATACGCAGTATTTT. Translation gives CASSQDVLAGGTDTQYF.

The gene calls are TRBV28 and TRBJ2-7, with TRBD1 matching 10 bases. The CDR3 totals 16 residues. V trimming: 4 bases; J trimming: 2 bases; junction bases outside the gene matches: 8. Looked up from germline, CDR1 is MDHEN and CDR2 is SYDVKM. Here the CDR3 reads CASSSTDRGNPYEQYF. In DNA form, the CDR3 reads TGTGCCAGCAGTTCCACGGACAGGGGGAACCCCTACGAGCAGTACTTC.

The V and J genes are TRBV7-8 and TRBJ2-7; the match to TRBD2 covers 9 bases. Trimming at V came to 1 base and at J to 1 base, leaving 8 bases not matched to a gene. The CDR3 extends over 17 amino acids. CDR1 is SGHVS, CDR2 FQNEAQ, per germline. The CDR3 DNA is TGTGCCAGCAGCTTAGGTCGACTAGCGGCCTTATCCTACGAGCAGTACTTC. The encoded protein is CASSLGRLAALSYEQYF.

The chain couples TRBV7-2 to TRBJ2-5; 11 bases align to TRBD2. The trim removed 1 base at V and 5 bases at J, leaving 9 bases unmatched. From germline, CDR1 is SGHTA and CDR2 FQGNSA. The CDR3 runs 17 residues. The CDR3: CASSLELAGVVWETQYF. The CDR3 nucleotides read TGTGCCAGCAGCTTAGAACTAGCGGGAGTGGTATGGGAGACCCAGTACTTC. Complete variable domain (other parts from reference TRBV7-2 and TRBJ2-5): GAGVSQSPSNKVTEKGKDVELRCDPISGHTALYWYRQSLGQGLEFLIYFQGNSAPDKSGLPSDRFSAERTGGSVSTLTIQRTQQEDSAVYLCASSLELAGVVWETQYFGPGTRLLVL.

The genes are TRBV15 and TRBJ2-1, with TRBD2 matching 9 bases. V lost 4 bases, J lost 2 bases, and 12 bases stayed unmatched. The germline CDR1 and CDR2 sequences are LNHNV and YYDKDF (reference sequence). CDR3 length: 18 residues. The CDR3 protein is CATSTTESSGSPYNEQFF. CDR3 nucleotides: TGTGCCACCAGCACGACCGAAAGTAGCGGGAGCCCCTACAATGAGCAGTTCTTC.

As regards this clone: Other DNA sequences in the sample encode the same CDR3. The rearrangement joins TRBV7-9 to TRBJ1-1, with TRBD1 identical over 8 bases. This CDR3 spans 13 amino acids. CDR1 is SEHNR, CDR2 FQNEAQ, per germline (reference sequence). Losses at the gene ends were 4 bases for V and 4 bases for J; bases not matched to a gene: 2. CDR3 in DNA: TGTGCCAGCAGCTCCGGGACAGGCACTGAAGCTTTCTTT. This encodes CASSSGTGTEAFF.

The chain is built from TRBV10-2 and TRBJ1-5; D is uncertain. Germline CDR1 reads WSHSY; CDR2 reads SAAADI. The CDR3 is 14 residues long. Trimming took 6 bases from V and 0 from J, leaving 9 bases between them. The DNA of the CDR3 is TGCGCCAGCAGGGATTCGTCTAGCAATCAGCCCCAGCATTTT. The encoded protein is CASRDSSSNQPQHF.